Following are 30 T cell receptor beta chains from one sample sequenced in a study of memory CD8 T cells in hepatitis C reinfection. Assay used: immunoSEQ multiplex PCR; TCRdb lists only in-frame clones, some missing. The data show 45,000 to 65,000 clones, around nine tenths seen once. Sample time point: pre-reinfection, 55 to 20 weeks before reinfection detection. The sorted cells went straight to TCR sequencing with no prior in vitro expansion. Sequencing was carried out using naive CD8+ T cells sorted from blood. Receptor source: a man younger than 30 with hepatitis C virus infection.

V usage is TRBV4-1 and J usage is TRBJ2-5; D uncertain. V shed 2 bases and J shed 1 base, with 5 bases lying between them. The germline gives CDR1 MGHRA, CDR2 YSYEKL. This CDR3 has 13 residues. The DNA of the CDR3 is TGCGCCAGCAGCCAACAGATCCAAGAGACCCAGTACTTC. Amino acids: CASSQQIQETQYF.

This chain links TRBV6-6 with TRBJ2-3; D might be TRBD2 (6 bases). Per the germline V gene, CDR1 is MNHNY and CDR2 is SVGAGI (reference sequence). CDR3 length: 14 residues. V was trimmed by 6 bases and J by 4 bases, leaving 14 bases between them. The CDR3 DNA reads as TGTGCCAGCAGCAACCTAGCGCCCGCAGATACGCAGTATTTT. Its protein is CASSNLAPADTQYF.

CDR3 nucleotide sequence: TGCGCCAGCAGCCAAGATTGGAGCGGGATAAGGAACGAGCAGTACTTC. It encodes CASSQDWSGIRNEQYF. The genes are TRBV4-1 and TRBJ2-7, with 7 bases aligning to TRBD2. From germline, CDR1 is MGHRA and CDR2 YSYEKL. V trimming: 0 bases; J trimming: 5 bases; junction bases outside the gene matches: 10. The CDR3 is made up of 16 amino acids.

The chain employs TRBV11-2 and TRBJ2-2; 8 bases agree with TRBD2. Germline V lookup: CDR1 SGHAT, CDR2 FQNNGV. The length of the CDR3 is 16 residues. Unmatched junction bases numbered 13, after V lost 6 bases and J lost 7 bases. CDR3 nucleotides: TGTGCCAGCAGTCTAGGGAGAGCGGGAGTAATCGGGGAGCTGTTTTTT. It yields the protein CASSLGRAGVIGELFF.

The V gene is TRBV7-9, the J gene TRBJ1-1; D is unresolved. The CDR3 runs 16 residues. Trimming stripped 1 base from V and 3 bases from J, with 15 bases between. Germline-derived CDR1 and CDR2 are SEHNR and FQNEAQ (reference sequence). This CDR3 reads CASSLDKIWPYTEAFF. In nucleotides, the CDR3 is TGTGCCAGCAGCTTAGACAAAATATGGCCGTACACTGAAGCTTTCTTT.

This sequence joins TRBV27 and TRBJ1-2; TRBD1 might be the D (5 bases). V was shortened by 3 bases and J by 2 bases, with 10 bases between the two germline ends. The CDR3 loop spans 14 amino acids. Germline V gene lookup returns CDR1 MNHEY and CDR2 SMNVEV (reference sequence). The CDR3 reads CASSFSGQNYGYTF. The CDR3 nucleotides are TGTGCCAGCAGTTTCTCTGGACAAAACTATGGCTACACCTTC.

The CDR3 is CASSHPPGVGTEAFF. For the CDR3, the DNA is TGTGCCAGCAGTCATCCCCCGGGGGTGGGCACTGAAGCTTTCTTT. The chain combines TRBV6-1 with TRBJ1-1; maybe TRBD1 (5 bases). V dropped 5 bases and J dropped 4 bases, with 17 bases sitting between them. This CDR3 is 15 amino acids long. CDR1 and CDR2 (germline): MNHNS, SASEGT.

This chain links TRBV9 with TRBJ2-1, with a tentative D call TRBD1 (8 bases). This CDR3 has 22 residues. Germline V gene data show CDR1 as SGDLS and CDR2 as YYNGEE. V was shortened by 2 bases and J by 5 bases, with 35 bases between the two germline ends. CDR3 amino acids: CASSVGDRRRPHETSTNNEQFF. Written as DNA, the CDR3 is TGTGCCAGCAGCGTGGGGGACAGGAGGAGACCCCATGAGACTAGCACCAACAATGAGCAGTTCTTC.

The chain combines TRBV7-8 with TRBJ2-7; 10 nucleotides align to TRBD1. The V gene end was trimmed by 1 base and the J gene end by 4 bases; junction bases not matched to a gene: 7. From germline, CDR1 is SGHVS and CDR2 FQNEAQ. This CDR3 region has 16 residues. The CDR3 region is CASSLVTGGGKYEQYV. In DNA form, the CDR3 reads TGTGCCAGCAGCTTAGTGACAGGGGGCGGTAAGTACGAGCAGTACGTC.

V and J are TRBV4-3 and TRBJ2-2, with D unclear. Germline V gene data show CDR1 as LGHNA and CDR2 as YSLEER. CDR3 length equals 12 residues. V lost 0 bases and J 7 bases, leaving 3 bases between the germline ends. CDR3 DNA sequence: TGCGCCAGCAGCCAAGATAACGGGGAGCTGTTTTTT. It encodes CASSQDNGELFF.

V is TRBV4-1 and J is TRBJ2-2; 9 bases are shared with TRBD1. V lost 4 bases, J lost 0 bases, and 9 bases stayed unmatched. Per the germline V gene, CDR1 is MGHRA and CDR2 is YSYEKL. The CDR3 totals 18 residues. CDR3 bases: TGCGCCAGCAGCCTATCTTCGGGACAGGGAACGAACACCGGGGAGCTGTTTTTT. It encodes CASSLSSGQGTNTGELFF.

The CDR3 DNA follows: TGTGCCAGCAGTGAAGGATTCCGGACTTTTATGGGGACAGGCAACACTGAAGCTTTCTTT. This sequence encodes CASSEGFRTFMGTGNTEAFF. This sequence joins TRBV6-1 and TRBJ1-1; 8 bases agree with TRBD1. Germline CDR1 is MNHNS and CDR2 is SASEGT. CDR3 length equals 20 residues. Trimming removed 1 base from V and 2 bases from J; junction bases left unmatched: 18.

This chain connects TRBV5-1 to TRBJ1-1, with a weak D call TRBD1 (6 bases). Between the trimmed V and J ends, which lost 4 bases and 0 bases, there was a span of 13 bases. This CDR3 is built from 15 residues. Germline V gene data show CDR1 as SGHRS and CDR2 as YFSETQ. CDR3 DNA: TGCGCCAGCAGCCTAGAACAGGGTGTGAACACTGAAGCTTTCTTT. Translating gives CASSLEQGVNTEAFF.

The V and J genes are TRBV7-9 and TRBJ2-5; 10 bases line up with TRBD2. The ends lost 4 bases at V and 2 bases at J; junction bases unmatched: 10. CDR1 is SEHNR, CDR2 FQNEAQ, per germline (reference sequence). This CDR3 is 17 amino acids long. The DNA for the CDR3 is TGTGCCAGCAGCTCCCGGGTAGCGGGGGGTGCACAAGAGACCCAGTACTTC. It specifies CASSSRVAGGAQETQYF.

The gene calls are TRBV6-1 and TRBJ1-3, with TRBD1 matching 7 bases. The CDR3 runs 15 residues. From germline, CDR1 is MNHNS and CDR2 SASEGT. The junction had 5 bases not matched to a gene; V was cut back by 6 bases and J by 0 bases. CDR3 residues: CASRETGLSGNTIYF. The CDR3 DNA is TGTGCCAGCAGGGAGACAGGGCTCTCTGGAAACACCATATATTTT.

The J gene is TRBJ2-3, the V gene TRBV7-2; TRBD2 matches 10 bases. Germline V gene lookup returns CDR1 SGHTA and CDR2 FQGNSA. The CDR3 sequence is 15 residues long. V lost 5 bases and J lost 9; bases outside the gene matches: 11. DNA for the CDR3: TGTGCCAGCAGCCCTCTAGCGGGGGCCCCCCCAACGCAGTATTTT. It translates to CASSPLAGAPPTQYF.

The genes are TRBV28 and TRBJ1-6, with a possible D match to TRBD1 (6 bases). The CDR3 runs to 16 residues. The germline CDR1 and CDR2 sequences are MDHEN and SYDVKM. The V end lost 4 bases, the J end lost 6 bases, and 16 bases lay between the germline ends. DNA of the CDR3: TGTGCCAGCAGTTCCCCCCGGGGGGCAGTTAATTCACCCCTCCACTTT. It encodes CASSSPRGAVNSPLHF.

The chain recombines TRBV2 with TRBJ2-1; 9 positions match TRBD2. Germline CDR1 and CDR2: SNHLY and FYNNEI. V gave up 10 bases and J gave up 5 bases; unmatched junction bases: 21. The CDR3 extends over 18 amino acids. CDR3 coding DNA: TGTGCCACCACAGACTCAATACTTCTAGCGGGAAGCCACAATGAGCAGTTCTTC. Translating it yields CATTDSILLAGSHNEQFF.

The chain couples TRBV19 to TRBJ2-5; D might be TRBD1 (5 bases). Germline V lookup: CDR1 LNHDA, CDR2 SQIVND (reference sequence). The CDR3 length is 13 residues. V was cut by 8 bases and J by 1 base, with 11 bases left in between. The CDR3 sequence: CASPQGVQETQYF. CDR3 coding DNA: TGTGCCAGTCCACAAGGGGTCCAAGAGACCCAGTACTTC. Together with reference TRBV19 and TRBJ2-5, the CDR3 gives the full variable domain: DGGITQSPKYLFRKEGQNVTLSCEQNLNHDAMYWYRQDPGQGLRLIYYSQIVNDFQKGDIAEGYSVSREKKESFPLTVTSAQKNPTAFYLCASPQGVQETQYFGPGTRLLVL.

This rearrangement joins TRBV6-6 to TRBJ2-1, with 8 bases aligning to TRBD1. V lost 3 bases and J lost 4; bases outside the gene matches: 5. Germline V gene sequence: CDR1 MNHNY, CDR2 SVGAGI (reference sequence). The CDR3 spans 15 residues. Here the CDR3 DNA reads TGTGCCAGCAGTTATATGGGGACAGGTTACAATGAGCAGTTCTTC. Translating it yields CASSYMGTGYNEQFF.

The V call is TRBV6-5, the J call TRBJ1-3, with D possibly TRBD1 on 5 matching bases. This CDR3 has 14 amino acids. CDR1 MNHEY and CDR2 SVGAGI come from the germline V gene. V lost 4 bases to trimming and J lost 1 base, with 8 bases between them. DNA for the CDR3: TGTGCCAGCAGTTCGACAGCATCTGGAAACACCATATATTTT. This codes for CASSSTASGNTIYF.

J is TRBJ2-2 and V is TRBV6-1; D perhaps matches TRBD2 (5 bases). With 5 bases removed from V and 6 bases from J, the gap between germline ends came to 7 bases. The CDR3 runs to 12 residues. Germline-derived CDR1 and CDR2 are MNHNS and SASEGT. This CDR3 is CASSHGAGELFF. The CDR3 DNA follows: TGTGCCAGCAGTCACGGGGCCGGGGAGCTGTTTTTT.

The chain joins TRBV11-2 to TRBJ2-1, with TRBD1 identical over 9 bases. This CDR3 has 15 residues. Germline CDR1 and CDR2: SGHAT and FQNNGV. V shed 5 bases, J shed 8 bases, and the junction held 10 bases outside the gene matches. This CDR3 is CASSRTTGGLDEQFF. The CDR3 DNA sequence: TGTGCCAGCAGCCGGACGACAGGGGGTCTGGATGAGCAGTTCTTC.

The chain carries TRBV6-6 and TRBJ2-3; 9 positions agree with TRBD2. This CDR3 spans 15 amino acids. V lost 1 base and J lost 8; bases outside the gene matches: 7. Looked up from germline, CDR1 is MNHNY and CDR2 is SVGAGI (reference sequence). CDR3 bases: TGTGCCAGCAGTTACTTTAGCGGGAGTAAGGGTACGCAGTATTTT. It codes for CASSYFSGSKGTQYF.

The chain recombines TRBV2 with TRBJ2-3, with 9 nucleotides matching TRBD2. This CDR3 has 15 amino acids. The J segment lost 2 bases and the V segment lost 4 bases, leaving 4 bases of the junction unmatched. Germline lookup yields CDR1 SNHLY and CDR2 FYNNEI. CDR3 sequence: CASSVSGGYTDTQYF. The DNA of the CDR3 is TGTGCCAGCAGTGTTAGCGGGGGCTACACAGATACGCAGTATTTT.

This chain's CDR3 is CASTGGYNEQFF. As DNA, the CDR3 is TGTGCCAGCACCGGGGGCTACAATGAGCAGTTCTTC. The V and J genes are TRBV6-5 and TRBJ2-1; possible D gene TRBD2, 6 bases. V lost 7 bases, J lost 3 bases, and 7 bases lay in between. The V gene's germline CDR1 is MNHEY and CDR2 SVGAGI. This CDR3 is built from 12 residues.

The chain has TRBV4-1 and TRBJ2-5, with 7 nucleotides matching TRBD2. TRBJ2-7 matches the DNA end more closely, so the J call is doubtful. The V gene's germline CDR1 is MGHRA and CDR2 YSYEKL. The length of the CDR3 is 12 residues. The CDR3 region has the DNA TGCGCCTCCGCCGGGACTACTTACGAGCAGTACTTC. It yields the protein CASAGTTYEQYF.

The sample holds one count of this clone. The J gene is TRBJ1-1, the V gene TRBV6-6; 8 bases match TRBD1. After removal of 4 bases from V and 3 bases from J, the junction contained 4 bases not matched to a gene. Germline V gene lookup returns CDR1 MNHNY and CDR2 SVGAGI (reference sequence). The CDR3 totals 14 residues. The CDR3 loop reads CASSWDRSYTEAFF. The CDR3 DNA reads TGTGCCAGCAGTTGGGACAGGTCGTACACTGAAGCTTTCTTT.

The genes are TRBV28 and TRBJ2-1; D might be TRBD2 (6 bases). With 2 bases removed from V and 4 bases from J, the gap between germline ends came to 24 bases. The CDR3 is 19 residues long. Germline V gene sequence: CDR1 MDHEN, CDR2 SYDVKM. The CDR3 loop reads CASSLADGGLPRAYNEQFF. In nucleotides, the CDR3 is TGTGCCAGCAGTTTAGCCGACGGGGGACTTCCTCGCGCATACAATGAGCAGTTCTTC.

The chain employs TRBV6-1 and TRBJ1-1; 9 bases match TRBD1. From germline, CDR1 is MNHNS and CDR2 SASEGT. The CDR3 consists of 15 residues. After removal of 8 bases from V and 3 bases from J, the junction contained 10 bases not matched to a gene. CDR3 residues: CASYQYRGQDTEAFF. As DNA, the CDR3 is TGTGCCAGCTATCAGTACAGGGGGCAGGACACTGAAGCTTTCTTT.